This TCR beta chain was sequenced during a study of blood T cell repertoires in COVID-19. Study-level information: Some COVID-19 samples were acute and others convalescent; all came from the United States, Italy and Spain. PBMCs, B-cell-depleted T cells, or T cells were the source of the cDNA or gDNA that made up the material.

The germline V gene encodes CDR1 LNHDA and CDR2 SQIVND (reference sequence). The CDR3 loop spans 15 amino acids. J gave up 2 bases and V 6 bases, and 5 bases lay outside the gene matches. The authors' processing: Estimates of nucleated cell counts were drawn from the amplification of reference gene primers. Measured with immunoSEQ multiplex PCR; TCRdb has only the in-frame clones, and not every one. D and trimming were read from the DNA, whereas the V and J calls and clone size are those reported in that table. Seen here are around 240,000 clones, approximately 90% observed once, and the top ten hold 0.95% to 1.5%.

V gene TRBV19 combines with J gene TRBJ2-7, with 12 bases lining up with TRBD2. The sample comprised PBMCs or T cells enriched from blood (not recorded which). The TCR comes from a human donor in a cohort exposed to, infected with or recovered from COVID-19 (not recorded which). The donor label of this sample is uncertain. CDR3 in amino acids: CASRHGLAGTYEQYF. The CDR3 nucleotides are TGTGCCAGTAGACACGGACTAGCGGGGACCTACGAGCAGTACTTC.